This is a list of T cell receptor beta chains from one sample in a study of identical twins. TCRdb analysed the 5' RACE reads with MiXCR anew, one entry per CDR3 protein. The table has 310,000 or so distinct CDR3 sequences, under 9.5% seen once. The same sample was also used in a study of yellow fever vaccine responses in identical twins.

The sample was memory (CD45RO+) T cells sorted from blood. The receptors come from a woman aged 18-35 years in good health. Both conserved end residues are trimmed from each CDR3.

J,V,CDR3
TRBJ2-1,TRBV11-2,ASSGFHEQF
TRBJ2-1,TRBV7-2,ASSFWTASYNEQF
TRBJ2-1,TRBV14,ASSQDLLAGYYNEQF
TRBJ2-1,TRBV20-1,SARDQDRGEYNEQF
TRBJ2-3,TRBV5-1,ASSSARITDTQY
TRBJ2-1,TRBV20-1,CARDRDRGIKRSYNEQF
TRBJ2-4,TRBV7-2,ASSLPRAKNIQY
TRBJ2-2,TRBV20-1,SARSGTSGNTGELF
TRBJ2-3,TRBV11-2,ASSEQSGSDRGTQY
TRBJ1-1,TRBV6-5,ASTSLPGTANTEAF
TRBJ1-1,TRBV12-5,ASGPTSGLGMAEAF
TRBJ2-1,TRBV20-1,SAPNEGGNFYNEQF
TRBJ1-1,TRBV5-6,ASSYPGANTEAF
TRBJ1-4,TRBV2,ASSIQGIATNEKLF
TRBJ2-1,TRBV12-3/TRBV12-4,ASSSGQADGWDEQF
TRBJ2-5,TRBV5-1,ASRQTWAGQETQY
TRBJ1-2,TRBV6-1,ASSELQKRSYGYT
TRBJ2-2,TRBV3-1,ASSQVTDRITGELF
TRBJ2-7,TRBV3-1,ASSPPRLVSGSYEQY
TRBJ1-2,TRBV7-2,ASSKDRGLYGYT
TRBJ1-1,TRBV7-6,ASSLGFAGLSSTEAF
TRBJ2-1,TRBV20-1,SAREKRTTRFHEQF
TRBJ2-5,TRBV7-9,ASSLNSNDGETQY
TRBJ1-1,TRBV18,ASSPEGNTEAF
TRBJ2-7,TRBV20-1,SARGGGQGPSYEQY
TRBJ1-6,TRBV9,ASATGTGNNSPLH
TRBJ2-1,TRBV20-1,SASSFEGRGHNEQF
TRBJ2-5,TRBV20-1,SAPRSGTGGKETQY
TRBJ2-1,TRBV7-3,ASSLNLYNEQF
TRBJ2-1,TRBV15,ATSALAGGYNEQF
TRBJ1-2,TRBV5-1,ASSLARTGDGYT
TRBJ2-1,TRBV9,ASSVGGIAGARDEQF
TRBJ2-6,TRBV27,ASSSVSTGANVLT
TRBJ2-3,TRBV27,ASSPLDGGKDTQY
TRBJ1-1,TRBV12-3/TRBV12-4,ASSLITEGTEAF
TRBJ1-5,TRBV28,ASSSLERAQH
TRBJ1-6,TRBV12-3/TRBV12-4,ASSLGGGPLH
TRBJ1-2,TRBV5-1,ASSPPANYGYT
TRBJ2-1,TRBV6-1,ATKGLINEQF
TRBJ1-2,TRBV7-6,ASSLDTGAYGYT